Following are 27 T cell receptor beta chains from one sample sequenced in a study of OX40 agonist ivuxolimab in advanced cancers. TCRdb's copy holds only in-frame clones and misses some; the assay was immunoSEQ multiplex PCR. Of 16,000 or so clones listed, more than 65% are singletons. Sequencing was performed on CD4+ or CD8+ T cells sorted from blood, taken in a trial of the OX40 agonist ivuxolimab. The receptors derive from an adult with an advanced solid tumor such as melanoma, head and neck, liver or kidney cancer.

V and J are TRBV5-1 and TRBJ2-7; 9 bases are shared with TRBD2. The CDR3 runs 16 residues. The germline V gene has CDR1 SGHRS and CDR2 YFSETQ. The trim removed 0 bases at V and 3 bases at J, leaving 7 bases unmatched. The CDR3 sequence is CASSLEPAGGVYEQYF. The CDR3 DNA reads TGCGCCAGCAGCTTGGAGCCAGCGGGAGGAGTCTACGAGCAGTACTTC.

J is TRBJ2-7 and V is TRBV5-6; D gene unclear. Germline CDR1 SGHDT, CDR2 YYEEEE. Trimming removed 0 bases at V and 5 bases at J, with 12 bases between. The CDR3 is 14 residues long. The DNA of the CDR3 is TGTGCCAGCAGCTTGGACACTGTTTTCCACGAGCAGTACTTC. Protein: CASSLDTVFHEQYF.

CDR3 loop: CASSVAPSLGRETQYF. The CDR3 DNA sequence: TGTGCCAGCAGCGTAGCCCCCTCCCTCGGTCGGGAGACCCAGTACTTC. The chain couples TRBV9 to TRBJ2-5; D is undetermined. With 0 bases removed from V and 5 bases from J, the gap between germline ends came to 17 bases. This CDR3 is built from 16 residues. Germline CDR1 reads SGDLS; CDR2 reads YYNGEE.

V gene TRBV7-8 combines with J gene TRBJ2-7; D uncertain. The germline V gene encodes CDR1 SGHVS and CDR2 FQNEAQ. Trimming removed 3 bases from V and 4 bases from J, with 7 bases in between. This CDR3 region has 12 residues. The CDR3 here is CASSLVLYEQYF. CDR3 nucleotide sequence: TGTGCCAGCAGCTTGGTTCTGTACGAGCAGTACTTC.

Relative to its sample, this clone is medium-sized. The genes are TRBV23-1 and TRBJ1-5, with no clear D. TRBV23-1 is classed as an ORF, of uncertain function. The CDR3 is made up of 15 amino acids. With 0 bases removed from V and 4 bases from J, the gap between germline ends came to 10 bases. The DNA of the CDR3 is TGCGCCAGCAGTCAATCAGGTCATCCTAATCAGCCCCAGCATTTT. It is translated as CASSQSGHPNQPQHF.

The V gene is TRBV5-5, the J gene TRBJ2-1, with 13 bases lining up with TRBD2. The germline CDR1 and CDR2 sequences are SGHKS and YYEKEE (reference sequence). V lost 4 bases, J lost 8 bases, and 9 bases stayed unmatched. The CDR3 length is 16 residues. The CDR3 protein is CASSHGLAGDGYEQFF. CDR3 nucleotide sequence: TGTGCCAGCAGCCACGGACTAGCGGGAGACGGTTATGAGCAGTTCTTC. The full variable domain, its missing parts supplied by reference TRBV5-5 and TRBJ2-1, is DAGVTQSPTHLIKTRGQQVTLRCSPISGHKSVSWYQQVLGQGPQFIFQYYEKEERGRGNFPDRFSARQFPNYSSELNVNALLLGDSALYLCASSHGLAGDGYEQFFGPGTRLTVL.

The V gene is TRBV15, the J gene TRBJ2-7, with 9 bases fitting TRBD1. Germline V gives CDR1 LNHNV, CDR2 YYDKDF (reference sequence). The V segment lost 5 bases and the J segment 5 bases; nucleotides outside the gene matches: 25. The CDR3 has 20 residues. CDR3 nucleotides: TGTGCCACCAGCGTTCTACCGGGACAGGGAGCCGGGACCAGGGTTAACGAGCAGTACTTC. It yields the protein CATSVLPGQGAGTRVNEQYF.

This chain joins TRBV4-2 and TRBJ2-7, with 14 bases identical to TRBD2. The trim removed 1 base at V and 4 bases at J, leaving 0 bases unmatched. CDR3 size: 15 residues. Germline CDR1 and CDR2: LGHNA and YNFKEQ. This chain's CDR3 is CASSQGLAGGYEQYF. The DNA for the CDR3 is TGTGCCAGCAGCCAAGGACTAGCGGGAGGGTACGAGCAGTACTTC.

The J gene is TRBJ2-1, the V gene TRBV30; D not resolved. Trimming shortened V by 2 bases and J by 8 bases, and 7 bases separated the two germline ends. The CDR3 spans 11 residues. CDR1 GTSNPN and CDR2 SVGIG come from the germline V gene (reference sequence). CDR3 protein: CAWSQRDEQFF. CDR3 nucleotides: TGTGCCTGGAGTCAACGCGATGAGCAGTTCTTC.

This clone was recorded a few times. The chain's CDR3 is CASSQGWSYEQYF. The CDR3 DNA is TGCGCCAGCAGCCAAGGCTGGAGCTACGAGCAGTACTTC. The V and J genes are TRBV4-1 and TRBJ2-7; no clear D. The CDR3 contains 13 residues. V was shortened by 1 base and J by 3 bases, with 7 bases between the two germline ends. Germline V lookup: CDR1 MGHRA, CDR2 YSYEKL.

This clone has only a few counts. The J gene is TRBJ2-3, the V gene TRBV4-1; a weak D match, TRBD1 (5 bases). This CDR3 has 15 residues. V shed 0 bases and J shed 3 bases, with 10 bases lying between them. The germline gives CDR1 MGHRA, CDR2 YSYEKL. CDR3 bases: TGCGCCAGCAGCCAAGATCTCCAGGGAACAGATACGCAGTATTTT. It specifies CASSQDLQGTDTQYF.

This clone has more than one count but fewer than ten. The gene calls are TRBV29-1 and TRBJ1-2; D gene unclear. The V gene's germline CDR1 is SQVTM and CDR2 ANQGSEA. This CDR3 contains 14 residues. Between the trimmed V and J ends, which lost 3 bases and 6 bases, there was a span of 17 bases. DNA of the CDR3: TGCAGCGTTGAGAGTTTCGGGAAATCTCATGGCTACACCTTC. Residues: CSVESFGKSHGYTF.

This chain uses TRBV11-2 with TRBJ2-4; D remains ambiguous. The V end was cut by 5 bases, the J end by 0 bases, with 20 bases between. This CDR3 is built from 18 residues. CDR1 is SGHAT, CDR2 FQNNGV, per germline. The CDR3 reads CASSPDLAFQIAKNIQYF. CDR3 in DNA: TGTGCCAGCAGCCCGGATTTAGCTTTCCAGATAGCCAAAAACATTCAGTACTTC.

This sequence joins TRBV6-5 and TRBJ2-1; D unclear. The V gene lost 1 base and the J gene lost 0 bases, with 7 bases spanning the gap. In germline, CDR1 is MNHEY, CDR2 SVGAGI. The CDR3 length is 15 residues. The CDR3 spells CASSYLDPSYNEQFF. In DNA, the CDR3 is TGTGCCAGCAGTTACTTGGACCCCTCCTACAATGAGCAGTTCTTC.

The chain couples TRBV11-2 to TRBJ1-4; D perhaps matches TRBD1 (5 bases). V was clipped by 5 bases and J by 0 bases, with 10 bases between them. The V gene's germline CDR1 is SGHAT and CDR2 FQNNGV. The CDR3 contains 15 residues. The CDR3 protein is CASSVGDATNEKLFF. The CDR3 DNA is TGTGCCAGCAGCGTGGGGGACGCAACTAATGAAAAACTGTTTTTT. Variable domain in full (rest from reference TRBV11-2 and TRBJ1-4): EAGVAQSPRYKIIEKRQSVAFWCNPISGHATLYWYQQILGQGPKLLIQFQNNGVVDDSQLPKDRFSAERLKGVDSTLKIQPAKLEDSAVYLCASSVGDATNEKLFFGSGTQLSVL.

DNA of the CDR3: TGTGCCAGCAGTGAAGCGCTTCGGTTCTACGAGCAGTACTTC. It codes for CASSEALRFYEQYF. The chain links TRBV2 to TRBJ2-7; D remains unclear. Trimming took off 0 bases at V and 3 bases at J, with 9 bases between the two ends. Germline V lookup: CDR1 SNHLY, CDR2 FYNNEI. The CDR3 length is 14 residues.

V is TRBV7-8 and J is TRBJ1-2, with 7 bases that match TRBD1. This CDR3 has 13 residues. CDR1 SGHVS and CDR2 FQNEAQ come from the germline V gene. Unmatched junction bases numbered 4, after V lost 3 bases and J lost 6 bases. The chain's CDR3 is CASSLGTVDGYTF. CDR3 DNA: TGTGCCAGCAGCTTGGGGACAGTCGATGGCTACACCTTC.

This clone was found a few times. The J gene is TRBJ2-1, the V gene TRBV27; TRBD2 matches at 8 bases. Trimming removed 6 bases from V and 0 bases from J; junction bases left unmatched: 4. The CDR3 has 15 residues. Germline CDR1 MNHEY, CDR2 SMNVEV (reference sequence). CDR3 DNA: TGTGCCAGCAGCACGAGCGGGAGCTCCTACAATGAGCAGTTCTTC. It codes for CASSTSGSSYNEQFF.

Only one count was recorded for this clone. The chain recombines TRBV28 with TRBJ1-1, with a possible D match to TRBD1 (6 bases). Germline CDR1 reads MDHEN; CDR2 reads SYDVKM. The CDR3 is made up of 15 amino acids. Trimming pared 2 bases from V and 0 bases from J, leaving 10 bases between. CDR3 loop: CASSLRGAVNTEAFF. The DNA for the CDR3 is TGTGCCAGCAGTTTAAGGGGGGCGGTGAACACTGAAGCTTTCTTT. Full variable domain (remainder filled in from reference TRBV28 and TRBJ1-1): DVKVTQSSRYLVKRTGEKVFLECVQDMDHENMFWYRQDPGLGLRLIYFSYDVKMKEKGDIPEGYSVSREKKERFSLILESASTNQTSMYLCASSLRGAVNTEAFFGQGTRLTVV.

This chain uses TRBV27 with TRBJ1-2; a possible D gene is TRBD1 (5 bases). The germline V gene has CDR1 MNHEY and CDR2 SMNVEV (reference sequence). Trimming shortened V by 5 bases and J by 4 bases, and 11 bases separated the two germline ends. The length of the CDR3 is 13 residues. CDR3 DNA: TGTGCCAGCAGTCCTGGGACGGGCTATGGCTACACCTTC. Its protein product is CASSPGTGYGYTF.

This clone was counted once. Only one base separates this from a far larger clonotype, so it likely reflects a read error. The chain links TRBV5-1 to TRBJ1-4; 9 bases align to TRBD1. With V trimmed by 3 bases and J by 7 bases, 10 bases remained unmatched. This CDR3 is built from 16 residues. Germline values: CDR1 SGHRS, CDR2 YFSETQ. CDR3 coding DNA: TGCGCCAGCAGCTCGACAAACAGGGGGCTGAGTGAAAAACTGTTTTTT. Translating gives CASSSTNRGLSEKLFF.

The sample holds one count of this clone. The rearrangement joins TRBV20-1 to TRBJ2-1, with D unresolved. There are 11 residues in the CDR3. V lost 5 bases and J lost 4, with 6 bases in between. Germline assignment: CDR1 DFQATT and CDR2 SNEGSKA (reference sequence). The CDR3 reads CSAGQYNEQFF. DNA for the CDR3: TGCAGTGCTGGTCAATACAATGAGCAGTTCTTC.

The V call is TRBV2, the J call TRBJ2-7; 10 bases are shared with TRBD1. V shed 1 base, J shed 5 bases, and the junction held 14 bases outside the gene matches. CDR3 length: 18 residues. Germline V gives CDR1 SNHLY, CDR2 FYNNEI. CDR3 loop: CASSEGDLTGGALNEQYF. The CDR3 DNA follows: TGTGCCAGCAGTGAAGGGGACTTGACAGGGGGCGCTTTGAACGAGCAGTACTTC.

The V call is TRBV5-1, the J call TRBJ1-1, with D hard to call. Deletions cut 0 bases from V and 0 bases from J, with 6 bases between. Germline V gene lookup returns CDR1 SGHRS and CDR2 YFSETQ. The CDR3 is 14 residues long. The CDR3, as DNA: TGCGCCAGCAGCTTGGGGGTCTTGAACACTGAAGCTTTCTTT. Protein product: CASSLGVLNTEAFF.

The chain links TRBV15 to TRBJ1-4; 7 nucleotides line up with TRBD1. The CDR3 sequence is 14 residues long. Losses at the gene ends were 3 bases for V and 12 bases for J; bases not matched to a gene: 10. Germline V gene lookup returns CDR1 LNHNV and CDR2 YYDKDF (reference sequence). DNA for the CDR3: TGTGCCACCAGCAGTCACAGGGTTCAGGGGGAACTGTTTTTT. The encoded protein is CATSSHRVQGELFF. Variable domain in full (rest from reference TRBV15 and TRBJ1-4): DAMVIQNPRYQVTQFGKPVTLSCSQTLNHNVMYWYQQKSSQAPKLLFHYYDKDFNNEADTPDNFQSRRPNTSFCFLDIRSPGLGDTAMYLCATSSHRVQGELFFGSGTQLSVL.

The V and J genes are TRBV5-4 and TRBJ2-7; 9 nucleotides line up with TRBD1. The CDR3 is made up of 13 amino acids. V lost 4 bases to trimming and J lost 2 bases; unmatched junction nucleotides: 1. Germline V lookup: CDR1 SGHNT, CDR2 YYREEE (reference sequence). The CDR3 spells CASSRTGAYEQYF. The CDR3, as DNA: TGTGCCAGCAGCCGGACAGGGGCCTACGAGCAGTACTTC.

The gene calls are TRBV4-2 and TRBJ1-5; D not certain. CDR1 and CDR2 from the germline V gene are LGHNA and YNFKEQ. CDR3 length equals 15 residues. Trimming pared 0 bases from V and 1 base from J, leaving 7 bases between. The CDR3 reads CASSQDAGSNQPQHF. Written as DNA, the CDR3 is TGTGCCAGCAGCCAAGATGCGGGGAGCAATCAGCCCCAGCATTTT.